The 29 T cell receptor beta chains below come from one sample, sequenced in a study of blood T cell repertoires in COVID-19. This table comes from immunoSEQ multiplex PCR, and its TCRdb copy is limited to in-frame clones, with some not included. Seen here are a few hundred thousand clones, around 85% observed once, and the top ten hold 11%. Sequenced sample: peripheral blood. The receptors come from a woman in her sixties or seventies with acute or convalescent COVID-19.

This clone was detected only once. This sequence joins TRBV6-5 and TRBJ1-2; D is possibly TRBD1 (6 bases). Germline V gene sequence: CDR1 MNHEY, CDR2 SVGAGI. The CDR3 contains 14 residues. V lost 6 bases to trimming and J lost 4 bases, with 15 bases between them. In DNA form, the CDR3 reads TGTGCCAGCAGGCAACAGGGAGGGAGCTATGGCTACACCTTC. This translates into CASRQQGGSYGYTF.

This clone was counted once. The CDR3 DNA reads as TGTGCCAGCAGCCAAGAGTGGGGGGGGGAGACCCAGTACTTC. Translating gives CASSQEWGGETQYF. The chain joins TRBV4-2 to TRBJ2-5, with TRBD2 matching 7 bases. This CDR3 is built from 14 residues. Germline V gives CDR1 LGHNA, CDR2 YNFKEQ. J was trimmed by 5 bases and V by 0 bases; bases with no gene match: 3.

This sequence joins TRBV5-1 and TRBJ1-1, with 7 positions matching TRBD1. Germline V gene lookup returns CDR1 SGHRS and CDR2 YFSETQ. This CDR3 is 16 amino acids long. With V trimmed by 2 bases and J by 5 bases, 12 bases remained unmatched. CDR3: CASSFHQGEGETEAFF. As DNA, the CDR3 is TGCGCCAGCAGCTTTCATCAGGGGGAAGGGGAGACTGAAGCTTTCTTT.

The CDR3 is CASSPLSRGLNSPLHF. The CDR3 DNA is TGTGCCAGCAGCCCTCTGTCCAGAGGGTTGAATTCACCCCTCCACTTT. The chain uses TRBV9 and TRBJ1-6, with unresolved D. Germline loops: CDR1 SGDLS, CDR2 YYNGEE. This CDR3 has 16 amino acids. With 4 bases removed from V and 7 bases from J, the gap between germline ends came to 18 bases.

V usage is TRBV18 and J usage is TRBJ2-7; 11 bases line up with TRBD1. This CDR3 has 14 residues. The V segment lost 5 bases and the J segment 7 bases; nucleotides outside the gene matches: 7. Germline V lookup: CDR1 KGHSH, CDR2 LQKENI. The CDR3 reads CASSAGQGAWEQYF. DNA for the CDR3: TGTGCCAGCTCAGCTGGACAGGGGGCGTGGGAGCAGTACTTC.

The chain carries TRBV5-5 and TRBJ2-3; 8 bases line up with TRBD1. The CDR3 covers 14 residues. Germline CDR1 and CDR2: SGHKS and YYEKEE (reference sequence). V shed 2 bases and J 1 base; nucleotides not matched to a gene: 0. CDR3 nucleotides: TGTGCCAGCAGCTTCAGGGGGCGCACAGATACGCAGTATTTT. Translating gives CASSFRGRTDTQYF.

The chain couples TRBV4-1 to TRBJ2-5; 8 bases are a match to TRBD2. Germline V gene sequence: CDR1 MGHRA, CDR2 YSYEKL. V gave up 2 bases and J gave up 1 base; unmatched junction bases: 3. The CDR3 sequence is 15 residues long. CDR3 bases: TGCGCCAGCAGCCAACCCACTAGCGGCCAAGAGACCCAGTACTTC. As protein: CASSQPTSGQETQYF.

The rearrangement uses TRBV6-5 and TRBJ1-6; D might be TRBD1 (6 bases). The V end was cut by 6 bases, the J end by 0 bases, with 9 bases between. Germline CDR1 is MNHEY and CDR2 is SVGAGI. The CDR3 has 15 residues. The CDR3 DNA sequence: TGTGCCAGCAGAACAGGGCCCTCCTATAATTCACCCCTCCACTTT. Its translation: CASRTGPSYNSPLHF.

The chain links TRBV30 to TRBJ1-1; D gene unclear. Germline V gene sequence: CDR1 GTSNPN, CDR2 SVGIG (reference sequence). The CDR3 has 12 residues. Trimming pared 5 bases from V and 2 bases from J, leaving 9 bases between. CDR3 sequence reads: CAWARFNTEAFF. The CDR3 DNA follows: TGTGCCTGGGCCAGATTTAACACTGAAGCTTTCTTT.

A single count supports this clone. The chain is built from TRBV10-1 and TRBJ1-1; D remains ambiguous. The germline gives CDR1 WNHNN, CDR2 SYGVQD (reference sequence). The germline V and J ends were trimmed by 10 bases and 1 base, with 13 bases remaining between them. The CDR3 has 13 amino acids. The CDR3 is CATLTRPNTEAFF. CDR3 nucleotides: TGCGCCACCCTGACAAGACCGAACACTGAAGCTTTCTTT.

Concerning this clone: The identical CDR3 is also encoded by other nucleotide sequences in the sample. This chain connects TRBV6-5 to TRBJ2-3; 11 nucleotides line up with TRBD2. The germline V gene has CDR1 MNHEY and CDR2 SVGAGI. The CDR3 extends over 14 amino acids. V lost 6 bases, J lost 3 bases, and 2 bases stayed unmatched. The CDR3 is CASSSSGGTDTQYF. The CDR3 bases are TGTGCCAGCAGCTCTAGCGGGGGGACAGATACGCAGTATTTT.

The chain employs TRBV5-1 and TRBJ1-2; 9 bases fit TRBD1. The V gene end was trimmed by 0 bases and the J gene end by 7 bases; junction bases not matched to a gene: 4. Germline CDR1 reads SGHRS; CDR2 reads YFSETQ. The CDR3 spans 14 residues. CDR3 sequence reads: CASSLDGTGSGYTF. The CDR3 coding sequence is TGCGCCAGCAGCTTGGACGGGACAGGGAGTGGCTACACCTTC.

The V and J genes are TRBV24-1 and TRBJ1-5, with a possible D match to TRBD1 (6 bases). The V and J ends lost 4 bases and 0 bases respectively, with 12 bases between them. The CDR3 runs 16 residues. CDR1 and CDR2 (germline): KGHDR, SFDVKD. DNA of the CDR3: TGTGCCACCAGTGACGCCGGGACAAGTAGCAATCAGCCCCAGCATTTT. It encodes CATSDAGTSSNQPQHF.

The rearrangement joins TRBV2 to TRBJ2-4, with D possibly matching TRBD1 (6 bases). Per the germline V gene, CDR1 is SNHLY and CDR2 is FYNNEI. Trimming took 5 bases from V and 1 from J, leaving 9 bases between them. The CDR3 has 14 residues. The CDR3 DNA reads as TGTGCCAGCAGTCCTCAGGGGGCCAAAAACATTCAGTACTTC. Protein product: CASSPQGAKNIQYF.

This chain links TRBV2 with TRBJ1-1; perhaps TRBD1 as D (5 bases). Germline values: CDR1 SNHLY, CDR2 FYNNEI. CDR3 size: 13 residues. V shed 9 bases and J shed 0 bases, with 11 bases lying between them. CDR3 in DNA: TGTGCCAGTGCGTGGGGGGTGAACACTGAAGCTTTCTTT. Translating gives CASAWGVNTEAFF.

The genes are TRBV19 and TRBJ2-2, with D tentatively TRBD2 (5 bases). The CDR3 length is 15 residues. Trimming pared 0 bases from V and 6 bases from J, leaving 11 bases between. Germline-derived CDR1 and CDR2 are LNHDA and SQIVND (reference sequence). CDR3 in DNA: TGTGCCAGTAGTATAGAGGGCGGAGCGGCCGGGGAGCTGTTTTTT. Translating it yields CASSIEGGAAGELFF.

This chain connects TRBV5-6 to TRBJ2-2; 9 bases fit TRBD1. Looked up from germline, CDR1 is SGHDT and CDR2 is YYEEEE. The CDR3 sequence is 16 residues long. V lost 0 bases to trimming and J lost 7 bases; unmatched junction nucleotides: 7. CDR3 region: CASSLGTGGAVGELFF. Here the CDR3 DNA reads TGTGCCAGCAGCTTGGGTACAGGGGGCGCGGTCGGGGAGCTGTTTTTT. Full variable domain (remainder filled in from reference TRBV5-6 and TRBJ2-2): DAGVTQSPTHLIKTRGQQVTLRCSPKSGHDTVSWYQQALGQGPQFIFQYYEEEERQRGNFPDRFSGHQFPNYSSELNVNALLLGDSALYLCASSLGTGGAVGELFFGEGSRLTVL.

CDR3 in DNA: TGTGCCAGCAGCTTAGGGGGGGTGTCGGACACCATATATTTT. The encoded protein is CASSLGGVSDTIYF. The chain uses TRBV7-9 and TRBJ1-3; D may be TRBD1 (5 bases). This CDR3 spans 14 amino acids. Germline values: CDR1 SEHNR, CDR2 FQNEAQ (reference sequence). The V gene lost 1 base and the J gene lost 8 bases, with 12 bases spanning the gap.

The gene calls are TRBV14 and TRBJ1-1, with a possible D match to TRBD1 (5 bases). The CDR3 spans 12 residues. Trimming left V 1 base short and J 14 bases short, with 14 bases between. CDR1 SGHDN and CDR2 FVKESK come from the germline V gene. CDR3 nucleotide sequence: TGTGCCAGCAGCCAAGTAGTGGAGGGGCCCTTCTTT. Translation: CASSQVVEGPFF.

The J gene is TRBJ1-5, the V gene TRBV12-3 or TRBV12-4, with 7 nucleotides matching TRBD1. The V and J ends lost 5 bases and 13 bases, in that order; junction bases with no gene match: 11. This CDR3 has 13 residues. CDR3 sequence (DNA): TGTGCCAGCAGTAAGGAGTCAGGGACAGCGCAGCATTTT. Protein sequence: CASSKESGTAQHF.

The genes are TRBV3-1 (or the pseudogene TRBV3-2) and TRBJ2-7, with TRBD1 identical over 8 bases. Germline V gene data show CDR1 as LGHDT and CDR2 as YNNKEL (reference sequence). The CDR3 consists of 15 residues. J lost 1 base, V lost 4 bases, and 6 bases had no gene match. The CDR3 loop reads CASSRTGQVSYEQYF. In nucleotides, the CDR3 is TGTGCCAGCAGCCGAACGGGACAGGTTTCCTACGAGCAGTACTTC.

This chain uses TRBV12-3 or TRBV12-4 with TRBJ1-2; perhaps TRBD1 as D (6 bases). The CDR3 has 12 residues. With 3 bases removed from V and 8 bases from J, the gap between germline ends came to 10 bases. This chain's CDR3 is CASSFWGRGYTF. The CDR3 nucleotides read TGTGCCAGCAGTTTTTGGGGGCGAGGCTACACCTTC.

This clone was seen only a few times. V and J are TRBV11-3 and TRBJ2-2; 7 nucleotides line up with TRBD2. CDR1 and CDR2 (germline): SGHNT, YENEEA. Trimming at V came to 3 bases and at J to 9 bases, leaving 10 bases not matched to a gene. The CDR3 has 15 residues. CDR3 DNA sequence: TGTGCCAGCAGCTTTTCCGGGGGGTGGCCTCGGGAGCTGTTTTTT. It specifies CASSFSGGWPRELFF. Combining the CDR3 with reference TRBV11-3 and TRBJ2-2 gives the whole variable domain EAGVVQSPRYKIIEKKQPVAFWCNPISGHNTLYWYLQNLGQGPELLIRYENEEAVDDSQLPKDRFSAERLKGVDSTLKIQPAELGDSAVYLCASSFSGGWPRELFFGEGSRLTVL.

CDR3 in amino acids: CASSLASGRGAFF. CDR3 in DNA: TGCGCCAGCAGCTTGGCCTCAGGGAGGGGAGCTTTCTTT. The rearrangement uses TRBV5-1 and TRBJ1-1; D possibly corresponds to TRBD1 (5 bases). Germline V gene data show CDR1 as SGHRS and CDR2 as YFSETQ. V shed 0 bases and J shed 10 bases, with 13 bases lying between them. CDR3 length: 13 amino acids.

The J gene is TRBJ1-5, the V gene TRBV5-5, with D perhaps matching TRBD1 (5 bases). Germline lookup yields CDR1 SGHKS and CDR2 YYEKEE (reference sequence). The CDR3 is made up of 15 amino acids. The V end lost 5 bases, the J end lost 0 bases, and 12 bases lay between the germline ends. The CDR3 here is CASSSTGYSNQPQHF. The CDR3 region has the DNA TGTGCCAGCAGTTCCACAGGTTATAGCAATCAGCCCCAGCATTTT.

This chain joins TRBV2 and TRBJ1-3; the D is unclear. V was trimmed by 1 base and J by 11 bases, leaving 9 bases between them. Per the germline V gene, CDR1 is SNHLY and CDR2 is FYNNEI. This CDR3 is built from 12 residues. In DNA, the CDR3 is TGTGCCAGCAGTGAAGGTCGCTATGCCATATATTTT. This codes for CASSEGRYAIYF.

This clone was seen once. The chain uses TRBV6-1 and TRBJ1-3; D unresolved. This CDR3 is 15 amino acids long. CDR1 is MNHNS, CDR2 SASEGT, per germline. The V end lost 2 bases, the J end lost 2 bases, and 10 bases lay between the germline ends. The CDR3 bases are TGTGCCAGCAGTGAAAGAATAGTCCCTGGAAACACCATATATTTT. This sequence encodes CASSERIVPGNTIYF.

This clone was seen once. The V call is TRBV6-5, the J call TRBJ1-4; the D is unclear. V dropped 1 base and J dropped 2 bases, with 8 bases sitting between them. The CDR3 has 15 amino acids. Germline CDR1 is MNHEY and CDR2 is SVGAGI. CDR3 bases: TGTGCCAGCAGTTACTTGTCCGGGACTAATGAAAAACTGTTTTTT. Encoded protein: CASSYLSGTNEKLFF.

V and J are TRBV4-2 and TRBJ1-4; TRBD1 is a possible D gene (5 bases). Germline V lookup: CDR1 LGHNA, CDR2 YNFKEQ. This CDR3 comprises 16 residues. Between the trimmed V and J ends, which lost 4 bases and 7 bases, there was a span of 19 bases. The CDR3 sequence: CASSRGETEEVEKLFF. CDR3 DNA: TGTGCCAGCAGCCGAGGAGAGACAGAAGAAGTTGAAAAACTGTTTTTT.